This TCR beta chain was identified during a study of cytomegalovirus exposure and HLA in healthy donors listed by TCRdb under 2017. Regarding the complete study: An earlier analysis of roughly 630 of the donors reported about 290 Gb of sequence data and 117 million unique TCR beta sequences from 150 million to 200 million T cells. An early release that covered 500 to 800 HLA-typed donors contained about 300 gigabases of sequencing data and about 93 million unique TCR sequences. Of the roughly 400 genotyped donors, roughly 80% fell in the genetic ancestry cluster associated with self-reported Caucasian donors. The study aimed to test whether signatures of past pathogen exposure could be identified by cataloging public T cell receptors. Using immunosequencing, the study profiled T cell repertoires from fewer than 850 subjects and related those repertoires to cytomegalovirus serostatus. A separate validation cohort of approximately 130 different subjects was used in addition to the approximately 640-subject first cohort. The study combined high-throughput TCR immunosequencing, statistical association of individual TCRs with disease status, and machine learning to predict cytomegalovirus infection status. To study patterns of TCR occurrence, a later analysis re-analyzed previously published TCR beta repertoires from several hundred donors and added high-resolution HLA genotyping. In the later analysis, no new phenotypic data were used to find candidate immune exposures; instead, reliance was placed on TCR beta sequences and their occurrence across donors. An earlier analysis of 500 to 750 of the donors applied high-throughput TCR beta sequencing to assess whether each TCR beta V gene segment acted as functional or pseudogenic. Alongside the repertoire data, information on donor age, sex, ethnicity and CMV serostatus was compiled. In a later genetic analysis, genome-wide SNP genotypes for about 55% of the roughly 700 donors were used, and that subset was treated as a discovery cohort. Every repertoire in the discovery cohort had been generated on one and the same sequencing platform. HLA typing included class I and class II loci at four-digit resolution. The number of typed donors differed by locus: roughly 629-630 for A, B, C, DRB1 and DQB1; 500 to 550 for DQA1; about 600 for DPA1; and around 490 for DPB1. About 5 DR-DQ haplotypes were handled as single units for association and clustering, since linkage in the cohort was strong. Among some 410 genotyped donors of the cohort, an average of approximately 200,000 unique TCR beta nucleotide sequences was sequenced per donor, of which about 19% were non-productive. What the authors observed across the whole study: A group of highly shared sequence variants was considered likely to be a technical artifact of the sequencing pipeline. At a false discovery rate of 0.05, a later analysis linked 15,000 to 20,000 TCR beta sequences to specific HLA alleles. A total of some 180 TCR beta chains were listed by the study as associated with cytomegalovirus. The earlier analysis of almost 600 of the donors excluded some 15 rarely observed V segments, including chromosome 9 orphons, because counts were too low. When HLA alleles, especially DR and DQ, strongly co-occurred, attributing TCR associations to individual alleles was difficult. HLA typing was unavailable for some donors at each locus, so association tests used only the typed subset. Several of the top co-occurrence clusters appeared to be linked to parvovirus B19, influenza, CMV and Epstein-Barr virus, according to a later analysis. According to the authors, the approach could potentially be generalized to other disease states and immunological phenotypes. This cohort had only TCR beta chains sequenced, and the lack of alpha or paired-chain data limited which features could be detected. A few of the identified cytomegalovirus-associated TCR beta chains were confirmed in vitro to be specific for cytomegalovirus antigens. An association between a missense DCLRE1C variant and V-gene and J-gene trimming of TCR beta chains was found in a later genetic analysis and replicated in an independent cohort. Compared with the approximately 670-donor mean, donors in an Asian-associated ancestry cluster had fewer N-insertions in productive TCRs, according to a later genetic analysis. An earlier analysis of roughly 570 of the donors showed that most TCR beta V segments appeared in productive rearrangements either about 90% or about 30% of the time, which broadly matched IMGT annotations. The classifier was reported to diagnose cytomegalovirus status with high specificity and sensitivity in both the original cohort and the validation cohort. Most CMV-associated TCR beta chains appeared to be HLA-restricted in a later analysis, and the HLA associations seemed to be driven largely by CMV exposure. Some IMGT-functional V segments, including TRBV6-2 and TRBV6-3, could not be distinguished by the 87-base-pair reads and were therefore excluded. The presence/absence analyses assumed that sequencing depth was roughly uniform across donors, and that assumption may not be true. A further reported finding was that TCR beta sequences accurately predicted the HLA-A and HLA-B alleles for most subjects in the first cohort. In a later analysis, HLA-associated TCR beta chains were found to be more clonally expanded and to have lower generation probabilities than equally common non-associated chains. CMV serostatus was the only immune exposure information available for the cohort. Across donors, most TCR sequences were observed very rarely, whereas some public TCRs were present in many individuals. According to a later analysis, TCR association rates differed among HLA loci, with DRB1 alleles showing the most associated TCRs and HLA-C alleles showing the fewest. Correlated functional status among segregating V segments might reflect linkage disequilibrium, but an unknown experimental factor could not be ruled out.

Libraries were built with the immunoSEQ multiplex PCR assay. A mixture of 60 forward primers for TCR Vbeta segments and 13 reverse primers for TCR Jbeta segments was used in the multiplex PCR. The CDR3 region of rearranged TCR beta genes was amplified from genomic DNA with a multiplex PCR assay. The amplified TCR beta libraries were sequenced on the Illumina HiSeq System as 87-base-pair reads. In the original analysis: In a later analysis, around 80 million unique TCR beta chains were counted across the 500 to 850 repertoires, and roughly 11 million of these chains were shared by at least two donors. Raw reads were error-corrected and collapsed into unique sequences by a nearest-neighbor algorithm in which closely related sequences were merged to remove PCR and sequencing errors. V, D and J gene segments were assigned by aligning CDR3 sequences to IMGT reference sequences. For a sequence to be retained, a match of at least six nucleotides to both a V gene segment and a J gene segment was required. Rearrangements were classified as productive when the CDR3 lacked stop codons and remained in frame with V and J, and all other rearrangements were classified as non-productive. Following IMGT convention, CDR3 was defined as the stretch from the second conserved V-encoded cysteine to the conserved J-encoded phenylalanine. Sequences without an unambiguous match to a single V gene segment were excluded from the earlier analysis of about 630 of the donors. In an earlier analysis of 587 of the donors, V segments were called functional above 56.7% productive rearrangements and were called segregating when the between-donor standard deviation exceeded 5%. To diagnose cytomegalovirus status from the catalog of TCR beta chain sequences, a statistical classification framework was built. V and J gene assignment, in a later analysis, came from comparing TCR nucleotide sequences with IMGT/GENE-DB human TR gene sequences. Using the TCRdist pipeline, a later analysis assigned CDR3 sequences along with most-parsimonious VDJ recombination scenarios. In a later analysis, each TCR beta chain was defined by its CDR3 amino acid sequence together with its V-gene family, and reads lacking a unique V-gene family were excluded. A later analysis removed 592 highly shared, low-generation-probability nucleotide sequences to deal with suspected cross-contamination and a sequencing artifact. In a later analysis, a clonal expansion index for each public chain was calculated from normalized within-repertoire ranks of inferred template counts. In a later analysis, generation probabilities were computed using a VDJ recombination model fitted to out-of-frame rearrangements, and the results were checked against IGoR. In a later analysis, hypergeometric tests were used to score TCR-TCR, TCR-HLA and TCR-CMV co-occurrence, with a repertoire-size bias correction applied to TCR pairs. False discovery rates were estimated in a later analysis by permuting HLA or CMV assignments 20 times. A later analysis grouped co-occurring TCRs with DBSCAN, adding TCRdist sequence similarity when clustering within HLA-allele-positive subsets. For co-occurrence clustering, repertoires with fewer than 30,000 or more than 120,000 public chains were excluded, along with roughly 5 repertoires with anomalous nucleotide sharing. As stored in TCRdb, this immuneACCESS dataset retains in-frame rearrangements with V and J assigned. A fraction of the clones does not appear; measured against another copy, unresolved V genes explain less than half of the discrepancy, and the remainder lacks a known reason. The V and J calls and clone size were taken over from that table, and D and trimming were inferred from the DNA. The table for this sample lists around 130,000 clones; around 78% of them were counted only once. Together, the top ten hold around 1.5% of the sample.

The cohort comprised around 700 healthy bone marrow donors. At the time of sampling, all cohort members were nominally healthy, though unrecorded immune exposures were likely present. The donor was CMV seronegative and was included in the group of hundreds of seronegative cohort members. Every donor gave a peripheral blood sample, and the peripheral blood mononuclear cells from that sample were used for TCR beta sequencing. Genomic DNA was extracted from the blood cell samples with the Qiagen DNeasy Blood Extraction Kit. In the case of this clone: Its binding antigen is unknown. No much larger clonotype is one base removed from it; base qualities were not supplied.

Reading from cysteine to phenylalanine, the CDR3 counts 15 amino acids. Solely the CDR3 DNA is kept, with 45 bases framed from the first base. V has 0 bases trimmed and J has 6 bases trimmed; junction bases matching no gene number 0. As encoded in the germline V gene, CDR1 is MRHNA while CDR2 is SNTAGT. The specimen was PBMCs. The chain employs TRBV6-4 and TRBJ2-1; 12 middle bases align to TRBD2. This TCR was recovered from a woman aged 18 to 35 in good health and CMV-seronegative. The DNA is as follows: TGTGCCAGCAGTGACTCGACTAGCGGGAGCAATGAGCAGTTCTTC. This yields the protein CASSDSTSGSNEQFF.